Each of the 24 T cell receptor beta chains below was sequenced from the same sample in a study of graft-versus-host responses after intestinal transplantation (dated by TCRdb to the early 2020s). These receptors have no known antigen. Library prep was done by the immunoSEQ multiplex PCR assay. Held by TCRdb, this immuneACCESS table contains in-frame sequences only and omits some clones. Under half of the omission traces to an unresolved V gene where checked; the cause of the rest is unknown. The sample contains fewer than 130,000 clones, 90% to 95% of them found a single time. The ten largest account for approximately 0.49% of the sample. This specimen's time point label, interpreted: cells obtained before transplantation from donor or recipient. This specimen was unstimulated CD8+ T cells sorted from spleen or lymph node cells, taken before intestinal transplant. Receptors originate from a human donor who received an intestinal transplant.

The chain uses TRBV9 and TRBJ2-3, with D tentatively TRBD1 (5 bases). This CDR3 has 14 residues. The V gene lost 4 bases and the J gene lost 0 bases, with 9 bases spanning the gap. CDR1 is SGDLS, CDR2 YYNGEE, per germline. CDR3 sequence reads: CASSWTLSTDTQYF. In DNA form, the CDR3 reads TGTGCCAGCAGCTGGACACTTAGCACAGATACGCAGTATTTT.

The chain couples TRBV27 to TRBJ2-3; D ambiguous. This CDR3 has 13 amino acids. From germline, CDR1 is MNHEY and CDR2 SMNVEV (reference sequence). V was pared by 0 bases and J by 4 bases, with 5 bases between. Here the CDR3 DNA reads TGTGCCAGCAGTTTATCTGTCTCAGATACGCAGTATTTT. Translation: CASSLSVSDTQYF.

The chain combines TRBV27 with TRBJ1-2; D is possibly TRBD1 (6 bases). Trimming cost V 5 bases and J 0 bases, with 13 bases left between them. The CDR3 is made up of 15 amino acids. Germline lookup yields CDR1 MNHEY and CDR2 SMNVEV (reference sequence). DNA for the CDR3: TGTGCCAGCAGTCCGGACAGAGATACTAACTATGGCTACACCTTC. The encoded protein is CASSPDRDTNYGYTF.

This clone was recorded once. The rearrangement uses TRBV9 and TRBJ1-1; 7 nucleotides agree with TRBD1. CDR1 SGDLS and CDR2 YYNGEE come from the germline V gene. The CDR3 runs to 14 residues. V trimming: 6 bases; J trimming: 4 bases; junction bases outside the gene matches: 9. CDR3 sequence reads: CASTPRGLGTEAFF. As DNA, the CDR3 is TGTGCCAGCACCCCGAGGGGGCTTGGCACTGAAGCTTTCTTT.

The rearrangement uses TRBV11-3 and TRBJ2-1, with TRBD2 matching over 8 bases. The trim removed 3 bases at V and 4 bases at J, leaving 5 bases unmatched. Germline V gene sequence: CDR1 SGHNT, CDR2 YENEEA. This CDR3 has 15 residues. The CDR3: CASSFRTSGYNEQFF. DNA for the CDR3: TGTGCCAGCAGCTTTCGCACTAGCGGTTACAATGAGCAGTTCTTC.

V usage is TRBV27 and J usage is TRBJ2-5; D gene unclear. This CDR3 region has 13 residues. V shed 5 bases and J shed 9 bases, with 16 bases lying between them. Per germline, CDR1 MNHEY and CDR2 SMNVEV (reference sequence). As DNA, the CDR3 is TGTGCCAGCAGTCCGGGCCCCGGAGCCTCCCAGTACTTC. This gives the protein CASSPGPGASQYF.

As for this clone: Distinct nucleotide sequences in the sample also encode this CDR3. The chain combines TRBV5-1 with TRBJ2-7; D is perhaps TRBD1 (6 bases). Looked up from germline, CDR1 is SGHRS and CDR2 is YFSETQ. The V gene lost 4 bases and the J gene lost 1 base, with 9 bases spanning the gap. The CDR3 totals 13 residues. The CDR3 sequence is CASSPDSSYEQYF. The CDR3, as DNA: TGCGCCAGCAGCCCGGACAGTTCCTACGAGCAGTACTTC.

The gene calls are TRBV7-8 and TRBJ2-7, with D perhaps TRBD2 (5 bases). V was pared by 1 base and J by 3 bases, with 13 bases between. CDR1 is SGHVS and CDR2 is FQNEAQ in the germline V gene. The CDR3 totals 15 residues. The CDR3 loop reads CASSLVGSPNYEQYF. CDR3 DNA: TGTGCCAGCAGCTTAGTAGGGAGCCCGAACTACGAGCAGTACTTC.

The chain couples TRBV4-1 to TRBJ1-3; TRBD1 is a possible D gene (6 bases). CDR3 length: 16 amino acids. The germline CDR1 and CDR2 sequences are MGHRA and YSYEKL. The ends were cut back, 6 bases at V and 1 base at J, with 16 bases in the middle. The CDR3 DNA is TGCGCCAGCAGGATACAAGGGGGGGCTTCTGGAAACACCATATATTTT. Amino acids: CASRIQGGASGNTIYF.

The J gene is TRBJ1-1, the V gene TRBV30; no firm D call. The length of the CDR3 is 14 residues. V lost 0 bases and J lost 5, with 13 bases in between. Germline values: CDR1 GTSNPN, CDR2 SVGIG (reference sequence). The CDR3 bases are TGTGCCTGGAGTGTAGGACGACTACTTACTGAAGCTTTCTTT. This sequence encodes CAWSVGRLLTEAFF.

This clone is a singleton in its sample. The V and J genes are TRBV29-1 and TRBJ1-3; 7 bases agree with TRBD1. With 7 bases clipped from V and 0 bases from J, the junction kept 6 bases outside the gene matches. The CDR3 length is 14 residues. Germline CDR1 is SQVTM and CDR2 is ANQGSEA. CDR3 nucleotides: TGCAGCGCGCAGGGGACAGACTCTGGAAACACCATATATTTT. Protein sequence: CSAQGTDSGNTIYF.

The V and J genes are TRBV10-2 and TRBJ2-7, with 10 bases identical to TRBD2. With V trimmed by 5 bases and J by 3 bases, 4 bases remained unmatched. Germline V CDR1 and CDR2: WSHSY, SAAADI. There are 14 residues in the CDR3. The CDR3 nucleotides are TGCGCCAGCAGTCTGCCTAGCGGGAGCTACGAGCAGTACTTC. It translates to CASSLPSGSYEQYF.

CDR3 loop: CASSDMASGYYEQYF. The DNA for the CDR3 is TGCGCCAGCAGTGATATGGCTAGCGGCTACTACGAGCAGTACTTC. This rearrangement joins TRBV10-2 to TRBJ2-7; TRBD2 matches 7 bases. The CDR3 consists of 15 residues. Germline V gene data show CDR1 as WSHSY and CDR2 as SAAADI. The ends lost 3 bases at V and 3 bases at J; junction bases unmatched: 8.

The chain couples TRBV29-1 to TRBJ1-3, with 9 bases identical to TRBD1. Germline assignment: CDR1 SQVTM and CDR2 ANQGSEA. V dropped 2 bases and J dropped 7; count of bases not matched to a gene: 3. The CDR3 extends over 13 amino acids. The DNA of the CDR3 is TGCAGCGTTGAACCGGACAGGGGTAACACCATATATTTT. This encodes CSVEPDRGNTIYF.

A note on this clone: Compared with germline, one end of the junction differs, possibly owing to a read error. The V and J genes are TRBV6-1 and TRBJ2-1, with TRBD2 identical over 11 bases. Germline V gene data show CDR1 as MNHNS and CDR2 as SASEGT. The CDR3 runs to 15 residues. The CDR3 DNA sequence: TGTGCCAGCAGCGAAGGACTAGCGGGTCGGGATGAGCAGTTCTTC. Amino acids: CASSEGLAGRDEQFF.

This chain connects TRBV7-3 to TRBJ2-3; 7 positions agree with TRBD1. The CDR3 runs 14 residues. CDR1 and CDR2 (germline): SGHTA, FQGTGA. Germline trimming cut 5 bases from V and 8 bases from J; bases unmatched to any gene: 10. The CDR3 is CASSPMTGLGTQYF. The CDR3 nucleotides are TGTGCCAGCAGCCCAATGACAGGGCTCGGTACGCAGTATTTT. Looking up the rest from reference TRBV7-3 and TRBJ2-3 gives the full variable domain: GAGVSQTPSNKVTEKGKYVELRCDPISGHTALYWYRQSLGQGPEFLIYFQGTGAADDSGLPNDRFFAVRPEGSVSTLKIQRTERGDSAVYLCASSPMTGLGTQYFGPGTRLTVL.

The CDR3 nucleotides read TGCAGCGTTGAAGATGGGGACTACCACAATGAGCAGTTCTTC. Translation gives CSVEDGDYHNEQFF. The chain links TRBV29-1 to TRBJ2-1, with 7 nucleotides matching TRBD2. Per germline, CDR1 SQVTM and CDR2 ANQGSEA. The CDR3 has 14 residues. Trimming removed 0 bases from V and 5 bases from J; junction bases left unmatched: 4.

The V gene is TRBV6-6, the J gene TRBJ1-5; possibly TRBD1 for D (6 bases). The germline V gene has CDR1 MNHNY and CDR2 SVGAGI (reference sequence). The ends were cut back, 5 bases at V and 2 bases at J, with 13 bases in the middle. The CDR3 is 15 residues long. As DNA, the CDR3 is TGTGCCAGCAGTACAGAACAGGGAGGCAATCAGCCCCAGCATTTT. It translates to CASSTEQGGNQPQHF.

The chain is built from TRBV9 and TRBJ1-1; perhaps TRBD1 as D (5 bases). The CDR3 totals 16 residues. Germline CDR1 reads SGDLS; CDR2 reads YYNGEE. The germline V and J ends were trimmed by 0 bases and 0 bases, with 12 bases remaining between them. The CDR3 region has the DNA TGTGCCAGCAGCGTAGGTACAGGCCCCATGAACACTGAAGCTTTCTTT. Protein: CASSVGTGPMNTEAFF.

The chain is built from TRBV5-1 and TRBJ2-5; tentatively, D is TRBD2 (5 bases). The J call may not be correct, given that the DNA end is closer to TRBJ2-7. Germline-derived CDR1 and CDR2 are SGHRS and YFSETQ. CDR3 size: 12 residues. The CDR3 DNA is TGCGCCAGCAGCTTAGGGAGCGACGAGCAGTACTTC. This sequence encodes CASSLGSDEQYF.

Remarks on this clone: Additional DNA sequences in this sample encode the identical CDR3. J is TRBJ2-7 and V is TRBV9; maybe TRBD1 (6 bases). Germline assignment: CDR1 SGDLS and CDR2 YYNGEE. V lost 0 bases and J 1 base, leaving 11 bases between the germline ends. This CDR3 region has 15 residues. CDR3: CASSVAPGQSYEQYF. DNA for the CDR3: TGTGCCAGCAGCGTAGCACCGGGACAATCCTACGAGCAGTACTTC.

The V call is TRBV19, the J call TRBJ2-2; no clear D. Between the trimmed V and J ends, which lost 3 bases and 6 bases, there was a span of 11 bases. This CDR3 region has 14 residues. Germline CDR1 reads LNHDA; CDR2 reads SQIVND (reference sequence). The CDR3 DNA reads as TGTGCCAGTAGTATCGATTTAGGGCCCGGGGAGCTGTTTTTT. Its translation is CASSIDLGPGELFF.

V is TRBV13 and J is TRBJ1-5, with TRBD1 as a possible D gene (5 bases). This CDR3 comprises 14 residues. The V gene's germline CDR1 is PRHDT and CDR2 FYEKMQ (reference sequence). Trimming pared 3 bases from V and 1 base from J, leaving 7 bases between. The CDR3 here is CASSFGDSNQPQHF. CDR3 in DNA: TGTGCCAGCAGCTTCGGGGACAGCAATCAGCCCCAGCATTTT.

The chain couples TRBV5-1 to TRBJ2-1; D is unresolved. CDR1 and CDR2 (germline): SGHRS, YFSETQ. V was trimmed by 1 base and J by 5 bases, leaving 7 bases between them. The CDR3 has 13 residues. The CDR3 nucleotides read TGCGCCAGCAGCTTGACACTGAACAATGAGCAGTTCTTC. Its protein product is CASSLTLNNEQFF.